The 10 T cell receptor beta chains presented below share a single source sample, sequenced in a study of metastatic and nonmetastatic thyroid tumors. Via MiXCR, TCRdb re-called the PCR reads. The data contain 30,000 to 50,000 clones, 13% of them singletons. Patients underwent thyroid surgery, and none had received any treatment before it. The source material was blood. The receptor set was obtained from a female donor with papillary thyroid cancer or a benign thyroid nodule (not recorded which). Some clones in this sample may be carry-over from other donors' samples.

This clone was found many times. This chain joins TRBV19 and TRBJ1-2; the D is unclear. The germline V and J ends were trimmed by 10 bases and 5 bases, with 23 bases remaining between them. CDR1 LNHDA and CDR2 SQIVND come from the germline V gene (reference sequence). This CDR3 spans 15 amino acids. The CDR3 loop is CATTDRTTHGYGYTF. DNA for the CDR3: TGTGCCACTACGGACCGAACAACCCACGGATATGGCTACACCTTC. The full variable domain, rest sourced from reference TRBV19 and TRBJ1-2, is DGGITQSPKYLFRKEGQNVTLSCEQNLNHDAMYWYRQDPGQGLRLIYYSQIVNDFQKGDIAEGYSVSREKKESFPLTVTSAQKNPTAFYLCATTDRTTHGYGYTFGSGTRLTVV.

The rearrangement uses TRBV6-1 and TRBJ2-7; 10 nucleotides match TRBD1. The CDR3 totals 16 residues. V trimming: 6 bases; J trimming: 5 bases; junction bases outside the gene matches: 13. Germline CDR1 is MNHNS and CDR2 is SASEGT. CDR3 residues: CASRMTGGAVDHEQYF. In DNA, the CDR3 is TGTGCCAGCAGAATGACAGGGGGCGCAGTTGACCACGAGCAGTACTTC.

This sequence joins TRBV28 and TRBJ1-2; 9 nucleotides line up with TRBD1. The CDR3 totals 17 residues. Germline V gene data show CDR1 as MDHEN and CDR2 as SYDVKM. The junction had 12 bases not matched to a gene; V was cut back by 5 bases and J by 2 bases. CDR3: CASSPLDGTGLNYGYTF. The CDR3 DNA sequence: TGTGCCAGCAGTCCATTAGATGGGACAGGGCTGAACTATGGCTACACCTTC.

This clone was observed many times. The V call is TRBV5-1, the J call TRBJ2-1; TRBD2 matches 11 bases. The CDR3 sequence is 16 residues long. The V segment lost 3 bases and the J segment 9 bases; nucleotides outside the gene matches: 11. Per the germline V gene, CDR1 is SGHRS and CDR2 is YFSETQ. CDR3 bases: TGCGCCAGCAGCTCCATAGCGGGAGGGCCGGGGTCTGAGCAGTTCTTC. This sequence encodes CASSSIAGGPGSEQFF.

The chain employs TRBV20-1 and TRBJ2-2; unclear D gene. V shed 6 bases and J shed 0 bases, with 8 bases lying between them. The CDR3 is 13 amino acids. The germline CDR1 and CDR2 sequences are DFQATT and SNEGSKA (reference sequence). The CDR3 sequence is CSATPPNTGELFF. The CDR3 DNA reads as TGCAGTGCAACGCCCCCGAACACCGGGGAGCTGTTTTTT.

The genes are TRBV20-1 and TRBJ2-7; no definite D call. The CDR3 length is 14 residues. V was trimmed by 6 bases and J by 5 bases, leaving 20 bases between them. Germline-derived CDR1 and CDR2 are DFQATT and SNEGSKA (reference sequence). In DNA form, the CDR3 reads TGCAGTGCAGCCCAAGAAGGTTCTTACCACGAGCAGTACTTC. Amino acid sequence: CSAAQEGSYHEQYF.

This clone appeared many times. The chain has TRBV27 and TRBJ2-3; D call uncertain. CDR1 and CDR2 (germline): MNHEY, SMNVEV (reference sequence). The germline V and J ends were trimmed by 5 bases and 2 bases, with 8 bases remaining between them. The length of the CDR3 is 13 residues. CDR3 protein: CASSRLITDTQYF. The CDR3 nucleotides read TGTGCCAGCAGTCGGTTAATCACAGATACGCAGTATTTT.

This clone was seen many times. This chain joins TRBV15 and TRBJ2-1; D not certain. The V gene's germline CDR1 is LNHNV and CDR2 YYDKDF (reference sequence). Trimming left V 5 bases short and J 0 bases short, with 14 bases between. This CDR3 has 16 residues. In DNA, the CDR3 is TGTGCCACCAGCCACTTAGGGTCCAGCTCCTACAATGAGCAGTTCTTC. As protein: CATSHLGSSSYNEQFF.

Only a few counts were recorded for this clone. The chain recombines TRBV2 with TRBJ2-7, with TRBD1 identical over 7 bases. From germline, CDR1 is SNHLY and CDR2 FYNNEI. V gave up 4 bases and J gave up 0 bases; unmatched junction bases: 6. The CDR3 is 15 amino acids. This CDR3 reads CASSARTGSSYEQYF. The CDR3, as DNA: TGTGCCAGCAGTGCGAGGACAGGAAGCTCCTACGAGCAGTACTTC.

Many counts were recorded for this clone. V gene TRBV2 combines with J gene TRBJ2-7; TRBD2 agrees at 7 bases. This CDR3 is built from 13 residues. From germline, CDR1 is SNHLY and CDR2 FYNNEI. V trimming: 11 bases; J trimming: 3 bases; junction bases outside the gene matches: 10. The CDR3 region is CAGSRGRIYEQYF. CDR3 in DNA: TGTGCCGGCTCGCGCGGGAGAATCTACGAGCAGTACTTC.